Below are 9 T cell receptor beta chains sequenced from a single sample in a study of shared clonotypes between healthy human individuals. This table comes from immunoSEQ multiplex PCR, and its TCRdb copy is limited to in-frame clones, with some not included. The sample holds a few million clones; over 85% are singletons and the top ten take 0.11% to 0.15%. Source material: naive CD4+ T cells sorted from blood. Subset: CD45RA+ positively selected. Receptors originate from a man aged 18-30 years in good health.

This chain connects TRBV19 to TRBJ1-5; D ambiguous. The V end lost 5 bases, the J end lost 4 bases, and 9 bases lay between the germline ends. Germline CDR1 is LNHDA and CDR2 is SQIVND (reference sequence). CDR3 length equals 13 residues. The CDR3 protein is CASSSTLNQPQHF. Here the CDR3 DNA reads TGTGCCAGTAGTTCCACCCTGAATCAGCCCCAGCATTTT.

The CDR3 reads CASSSEGGQYEQYF. CDR3 bases: TGTGCCAGCAGCTCAGAGGGGGGGCAGTACGAGCAGTACTTC. This sequence joins TRBV6-6 and TRBJ2-7; a possible D gene is TRBD2 (7 bases). Per the germline V gene, CDR1 is MNHNY and CDR2 is SVGAGI (reference sequence). The CDR3 has 14 amino acids. Trimming took 6 bases from V and 4 from J, leaving 16 bases between them.

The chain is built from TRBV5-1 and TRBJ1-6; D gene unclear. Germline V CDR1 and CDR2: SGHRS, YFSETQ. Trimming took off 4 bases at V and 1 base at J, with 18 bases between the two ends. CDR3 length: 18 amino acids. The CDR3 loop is CASSDTRASGSYNSPLHF. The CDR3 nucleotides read TGCGCCAGCAGCGATACTCGGGCCTCCGGGTCCTATAATTCACCCCTCCACTTT.

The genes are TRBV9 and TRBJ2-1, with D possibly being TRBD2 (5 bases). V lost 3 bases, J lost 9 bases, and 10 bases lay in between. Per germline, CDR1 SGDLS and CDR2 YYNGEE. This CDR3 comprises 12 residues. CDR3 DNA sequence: TGTGCCAGCAGCGGTGCCGGGGTTGAGCAGTTCTTC. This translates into CASSGAGVEQFF.

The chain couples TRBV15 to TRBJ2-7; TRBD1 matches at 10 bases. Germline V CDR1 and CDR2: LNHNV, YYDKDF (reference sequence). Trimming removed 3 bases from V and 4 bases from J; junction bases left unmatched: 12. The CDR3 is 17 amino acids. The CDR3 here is CATSRVGPGQGTYEQYF. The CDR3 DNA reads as TGTGCCACCAGCAGGGTAGGACCGGGACAGGGGACATACGAGCAGTACTTC.

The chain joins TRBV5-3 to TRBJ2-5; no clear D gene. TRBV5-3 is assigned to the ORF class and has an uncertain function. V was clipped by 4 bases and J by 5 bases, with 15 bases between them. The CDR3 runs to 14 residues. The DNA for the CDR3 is TGTGCCAGAAGCCCGAGTCGGGTACCGGAGACCCAGTACTTC. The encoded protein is CARSPSRVPETQYF.

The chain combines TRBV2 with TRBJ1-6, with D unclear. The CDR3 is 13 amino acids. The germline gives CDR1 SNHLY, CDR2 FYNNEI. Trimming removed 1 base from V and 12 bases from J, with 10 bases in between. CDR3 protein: CASSEGPVQPLHF. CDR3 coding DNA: TGTGCCAGCAGTGAAGGCCCAGTCCAACCCCTCCACTTT.

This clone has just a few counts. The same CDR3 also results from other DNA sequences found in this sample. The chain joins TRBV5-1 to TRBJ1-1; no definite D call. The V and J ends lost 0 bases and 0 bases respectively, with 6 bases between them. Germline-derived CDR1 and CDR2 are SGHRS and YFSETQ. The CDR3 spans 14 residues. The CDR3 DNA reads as TGCGCCAGCAGCTTGGGTGGGATGAACACTGAAGCTTTCTTT. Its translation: CASSLGGMNTEAFF.

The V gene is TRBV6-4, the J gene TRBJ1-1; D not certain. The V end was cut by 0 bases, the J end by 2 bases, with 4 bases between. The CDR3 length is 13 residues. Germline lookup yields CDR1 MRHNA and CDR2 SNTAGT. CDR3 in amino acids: CASSDSRNTEAFF. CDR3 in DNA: TGTGCCAGCAGTGACTCGAGAAACACTGAAGCTTTCTTT.